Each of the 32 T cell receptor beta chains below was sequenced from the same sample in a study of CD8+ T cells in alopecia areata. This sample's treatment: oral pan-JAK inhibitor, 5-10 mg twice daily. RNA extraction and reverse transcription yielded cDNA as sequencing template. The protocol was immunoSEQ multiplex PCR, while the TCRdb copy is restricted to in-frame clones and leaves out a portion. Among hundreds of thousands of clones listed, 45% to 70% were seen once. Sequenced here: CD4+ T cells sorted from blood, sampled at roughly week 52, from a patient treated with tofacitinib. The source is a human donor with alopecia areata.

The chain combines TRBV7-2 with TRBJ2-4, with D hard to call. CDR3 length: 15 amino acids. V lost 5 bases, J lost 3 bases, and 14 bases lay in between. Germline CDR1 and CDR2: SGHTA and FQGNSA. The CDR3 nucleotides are TGTGCCAGCAGCCCGGGTGGCAGCATCAAAAACATTCAGTACTTC. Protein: CASSPGGSIKNIQYF. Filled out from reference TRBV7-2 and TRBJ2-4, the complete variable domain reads GAGVSQSPSNKVTEKGKDVELRCDPISGHTALYWYRQSLGQGLEFLIYFQGNSAPDKSGLPSDRFSAERTGGSVSTLTIQRTQQEDSAVYLCASSPGGSIKNIQYFGAGTRLSVL.

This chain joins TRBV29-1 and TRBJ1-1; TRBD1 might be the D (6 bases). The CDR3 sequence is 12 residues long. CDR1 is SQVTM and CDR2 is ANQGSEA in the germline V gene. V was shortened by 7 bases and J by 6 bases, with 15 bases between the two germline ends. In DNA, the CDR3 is TGCAGCGGCAACAGGGCGGACTCTGAAGCTTTCTTT. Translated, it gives CSGNRADSEAFF.

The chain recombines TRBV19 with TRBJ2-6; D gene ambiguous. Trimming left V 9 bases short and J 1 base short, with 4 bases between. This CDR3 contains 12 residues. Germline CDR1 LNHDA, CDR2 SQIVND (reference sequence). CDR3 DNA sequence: TGTGCCAGCGCGTCTGGGGCCAACGTCCTGACTTTC. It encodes CASASGANVLTF.

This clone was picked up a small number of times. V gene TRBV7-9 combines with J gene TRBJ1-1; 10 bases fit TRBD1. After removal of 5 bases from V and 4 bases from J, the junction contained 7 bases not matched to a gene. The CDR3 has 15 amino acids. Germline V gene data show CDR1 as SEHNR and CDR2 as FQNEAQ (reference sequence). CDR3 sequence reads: CASSHFRDRGTEAFF. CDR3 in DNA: TGTGCCAGCAGCCACTTCCGGGACAGGGGCACTGAAGCTTTCTTT.

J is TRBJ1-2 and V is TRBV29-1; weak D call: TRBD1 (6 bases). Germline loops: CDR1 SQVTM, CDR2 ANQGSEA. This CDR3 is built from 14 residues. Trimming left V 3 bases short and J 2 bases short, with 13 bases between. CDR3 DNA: TGCAGCGTTGAGTCGATTGACAGGAACTATGGCTACACCTTC. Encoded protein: CSVESIDRNYGYTF.

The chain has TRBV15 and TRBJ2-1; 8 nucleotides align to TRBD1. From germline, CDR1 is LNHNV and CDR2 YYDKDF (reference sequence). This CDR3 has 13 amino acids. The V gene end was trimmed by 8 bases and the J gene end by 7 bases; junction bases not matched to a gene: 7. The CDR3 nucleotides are TGTGCCACCGGCTGGACAGGGATTAATGAGCAGTTCTTC. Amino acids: CATGWTGINEQFF.

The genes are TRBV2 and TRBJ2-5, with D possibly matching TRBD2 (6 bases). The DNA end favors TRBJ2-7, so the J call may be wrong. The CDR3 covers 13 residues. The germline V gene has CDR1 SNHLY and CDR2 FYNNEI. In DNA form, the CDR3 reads TGTGCCAGCAGCGGGACTCCCCAGTCCGAGCAGTACTTC. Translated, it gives CASSGTPQSEQYF.

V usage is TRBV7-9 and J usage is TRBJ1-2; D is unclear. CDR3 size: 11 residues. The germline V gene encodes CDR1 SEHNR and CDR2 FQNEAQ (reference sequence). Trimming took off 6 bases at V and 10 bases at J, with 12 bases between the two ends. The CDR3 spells CASSNREDYTF. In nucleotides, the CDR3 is TGTGCCAGCAGTAATCGGGAGGACTACACCTTC.

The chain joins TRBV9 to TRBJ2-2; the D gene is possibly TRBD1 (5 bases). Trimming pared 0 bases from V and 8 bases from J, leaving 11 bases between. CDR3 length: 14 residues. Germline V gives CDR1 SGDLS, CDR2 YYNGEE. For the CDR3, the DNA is TGTGCCAGCAGCGTAGAGACAAACAGGGGGGAGCTGTTTTTT. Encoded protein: CASSVETNRGELFF. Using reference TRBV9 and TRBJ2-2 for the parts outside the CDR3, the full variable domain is DSGVTQTPKHLITATGQRVTLRCSPRSGDLSVYWYQQSLDQGLQFLIQYYNGEERAKGNILERFSAQQFPDLHSELNLSSLELGDSALYFCASSVETNRGELFFGEGSRLTVL.

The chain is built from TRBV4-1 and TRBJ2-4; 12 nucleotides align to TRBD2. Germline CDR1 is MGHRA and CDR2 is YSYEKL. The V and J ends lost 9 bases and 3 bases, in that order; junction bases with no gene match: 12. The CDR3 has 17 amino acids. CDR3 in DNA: TGCGCCAGGGTGTGGACTAGCGGGGCCTCGGGCAAAAACATTCAGTACTTC. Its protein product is CARVWTSGASGKNIQYF.

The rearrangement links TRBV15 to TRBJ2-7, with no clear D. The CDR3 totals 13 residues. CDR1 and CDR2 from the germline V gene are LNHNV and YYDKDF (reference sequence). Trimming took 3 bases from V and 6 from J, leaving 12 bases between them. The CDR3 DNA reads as TGTGCCACCAGCAGTCAAGGCTGGGGCGAGCAGTACTTC. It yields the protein CATSSQGWGEQYF.

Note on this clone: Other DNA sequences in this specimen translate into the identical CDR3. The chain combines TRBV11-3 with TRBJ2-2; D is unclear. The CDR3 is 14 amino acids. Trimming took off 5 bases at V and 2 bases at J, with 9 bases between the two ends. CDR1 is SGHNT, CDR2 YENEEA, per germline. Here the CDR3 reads CASSPGPNTGELFF. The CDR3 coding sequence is TGTGCCAGCAGCCCCGGGCCCAACACCGGGGAGCTGTTTTTT.

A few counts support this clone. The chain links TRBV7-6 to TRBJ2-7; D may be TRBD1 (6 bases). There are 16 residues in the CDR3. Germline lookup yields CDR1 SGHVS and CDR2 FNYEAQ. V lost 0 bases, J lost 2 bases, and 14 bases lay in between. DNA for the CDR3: TGTGCCAGCAGCTTAGCAACAGGGTTAAGGACCTACGAGCAGTACTTC. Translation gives CASSLATGLRTYEQYF.

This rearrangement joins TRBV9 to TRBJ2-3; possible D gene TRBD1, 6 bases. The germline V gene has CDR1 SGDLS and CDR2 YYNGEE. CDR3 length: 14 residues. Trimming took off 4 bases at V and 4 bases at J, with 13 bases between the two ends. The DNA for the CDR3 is TGTGCCAGCAGCCCAAGGACAGCCTCAGATACGCAGTATTTT. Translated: CASSPRTASDTQYF.

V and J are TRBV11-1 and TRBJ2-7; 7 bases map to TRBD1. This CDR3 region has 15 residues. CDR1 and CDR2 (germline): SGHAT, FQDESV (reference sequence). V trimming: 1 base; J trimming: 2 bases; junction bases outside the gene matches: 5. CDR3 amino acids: CASSLEDRPTYEQYF. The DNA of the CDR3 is TGTGCCAGCAGCTTAGAGGACAGGCCGACCTACGAGCAGTACTTC.

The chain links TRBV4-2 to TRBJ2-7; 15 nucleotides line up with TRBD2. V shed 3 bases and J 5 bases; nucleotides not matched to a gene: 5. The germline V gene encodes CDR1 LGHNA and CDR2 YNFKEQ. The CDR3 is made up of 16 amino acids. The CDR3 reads CASSHPGLAGGNEQYF. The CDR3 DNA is TGTGCCAGCAGCCATCCGGGACTAGCGGGGGGCAACGAGCAGTACTTC.

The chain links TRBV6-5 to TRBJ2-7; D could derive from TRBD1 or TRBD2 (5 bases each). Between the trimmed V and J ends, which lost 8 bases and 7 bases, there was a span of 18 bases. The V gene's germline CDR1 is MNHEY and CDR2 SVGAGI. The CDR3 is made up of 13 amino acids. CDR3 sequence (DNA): TGTGCCAGCCGTCGAGACGGGGACGGAGAGCAGTACTTC. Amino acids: CASRRDGDGEQYF.

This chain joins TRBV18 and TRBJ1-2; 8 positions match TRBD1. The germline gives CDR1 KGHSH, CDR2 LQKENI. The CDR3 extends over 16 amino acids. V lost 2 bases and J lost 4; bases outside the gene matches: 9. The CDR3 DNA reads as TGTGCCAGCTCACCAGTCCGAGGACAGGGAACCTATGGCTACACCTTC. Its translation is CASSPVRGQGTYGYTF.

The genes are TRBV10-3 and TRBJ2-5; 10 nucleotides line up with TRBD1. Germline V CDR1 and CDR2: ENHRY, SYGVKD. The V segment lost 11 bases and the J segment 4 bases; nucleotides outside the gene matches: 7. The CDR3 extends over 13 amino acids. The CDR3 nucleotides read TGTGCCGTTCGACAGGGGGCAGGAGAGACCCAGTACTTC. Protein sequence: CAVRQGAGETQYF.

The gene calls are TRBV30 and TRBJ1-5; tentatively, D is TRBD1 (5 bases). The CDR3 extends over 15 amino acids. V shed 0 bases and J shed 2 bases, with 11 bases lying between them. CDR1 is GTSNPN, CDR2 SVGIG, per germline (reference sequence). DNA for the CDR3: TGTGCCTGGAGTGTCGGGGGATATGGCAATCAGCCCCAGCATTTT. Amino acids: CAWSVGGYGNQPQHF.

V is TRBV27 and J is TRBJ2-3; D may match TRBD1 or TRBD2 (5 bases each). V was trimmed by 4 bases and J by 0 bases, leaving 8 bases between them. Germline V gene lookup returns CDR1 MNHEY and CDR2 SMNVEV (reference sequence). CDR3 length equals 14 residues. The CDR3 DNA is TGTGCCAGCAGTTGGGGACGTAGCACAGATACGCAGTATTTT. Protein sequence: CASSWGRSTDTQYF.

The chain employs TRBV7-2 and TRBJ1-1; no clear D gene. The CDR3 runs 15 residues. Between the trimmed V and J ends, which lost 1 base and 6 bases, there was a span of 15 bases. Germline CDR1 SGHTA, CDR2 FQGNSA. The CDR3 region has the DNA TGTGCCAGCAGCTTAGATTCTGTGAATTCGGCTGAAGCTTTCTTT. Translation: CASSLDSVNSAEAFF.

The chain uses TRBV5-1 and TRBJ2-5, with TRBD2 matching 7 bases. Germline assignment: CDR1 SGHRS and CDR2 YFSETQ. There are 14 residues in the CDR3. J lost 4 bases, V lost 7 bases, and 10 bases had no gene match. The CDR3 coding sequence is TGCGCCAGCCAAGCTTTGGGGGGGAGAGAGACCCAGTACTTC. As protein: CASQALGGRETQYF.

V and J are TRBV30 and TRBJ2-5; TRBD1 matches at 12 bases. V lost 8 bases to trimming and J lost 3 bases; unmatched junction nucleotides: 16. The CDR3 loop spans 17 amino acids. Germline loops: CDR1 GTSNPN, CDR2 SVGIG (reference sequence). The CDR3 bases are TGTGCCACCCTCCTTCCGGGACAGGGGGCCAGGAAAGAGACCCAGTACTTC. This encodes CATLLPGQGARKETQYF.

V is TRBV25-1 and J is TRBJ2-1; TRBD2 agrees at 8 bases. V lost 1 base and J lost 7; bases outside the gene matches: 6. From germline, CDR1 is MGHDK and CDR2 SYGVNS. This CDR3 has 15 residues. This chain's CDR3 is CASSEWGLVGNEQFF. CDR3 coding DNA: TGTGCCAGCAGTGAATGGGGACTAGTCGGGAATGAGCAGTTCTTC.

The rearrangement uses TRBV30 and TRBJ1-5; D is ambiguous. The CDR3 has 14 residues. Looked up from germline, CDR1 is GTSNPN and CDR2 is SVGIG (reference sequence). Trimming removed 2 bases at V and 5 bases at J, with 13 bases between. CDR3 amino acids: CAWSPSQRDQPQHF. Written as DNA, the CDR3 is TGTGCCTGGAGTCCCTCACAGAGAGATCAGCCCCAGCATTTT.

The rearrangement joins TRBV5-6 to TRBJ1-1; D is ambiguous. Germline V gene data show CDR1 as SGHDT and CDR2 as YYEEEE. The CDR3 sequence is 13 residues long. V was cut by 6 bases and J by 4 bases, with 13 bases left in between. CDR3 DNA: TGTGCCAGCACCTTCGGGTCTCGCACTGAAGCTTTCTTT. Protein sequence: CASTFGSRTEAFF.

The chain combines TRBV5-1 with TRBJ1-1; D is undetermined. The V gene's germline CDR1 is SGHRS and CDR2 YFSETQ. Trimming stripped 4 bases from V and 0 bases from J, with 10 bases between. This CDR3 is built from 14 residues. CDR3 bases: TGCGCCAGCAGCATTCAATCAATGAACACTGAAGCTTTCTTT. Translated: CASSIQSMNTEAFF.

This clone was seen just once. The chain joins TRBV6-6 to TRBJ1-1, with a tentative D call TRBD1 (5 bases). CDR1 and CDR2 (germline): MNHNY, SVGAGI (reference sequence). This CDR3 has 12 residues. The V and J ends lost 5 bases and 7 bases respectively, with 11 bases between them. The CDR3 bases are TGTGCCAGCAGTGTTGGGGGGATTGAAGCTTTCTTT. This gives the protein CASSVGGIEAFF.

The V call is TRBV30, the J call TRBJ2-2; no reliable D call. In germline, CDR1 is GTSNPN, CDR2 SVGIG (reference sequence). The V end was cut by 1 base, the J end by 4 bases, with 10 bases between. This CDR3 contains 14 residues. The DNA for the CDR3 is TGTGCCTGGAGTGGGAACGTAGGCACCGGGGAGCTGTTTTTT. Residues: CAWSGNVGTGELFF.

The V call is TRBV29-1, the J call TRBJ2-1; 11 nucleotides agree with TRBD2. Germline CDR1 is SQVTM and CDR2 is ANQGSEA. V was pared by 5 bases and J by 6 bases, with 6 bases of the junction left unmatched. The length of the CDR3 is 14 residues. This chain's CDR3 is CSVSTSGATNEQFF. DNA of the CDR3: TGCAGCGTTTCGACTAGCGGGGCAACCAATGAGCAGTTCTTC.

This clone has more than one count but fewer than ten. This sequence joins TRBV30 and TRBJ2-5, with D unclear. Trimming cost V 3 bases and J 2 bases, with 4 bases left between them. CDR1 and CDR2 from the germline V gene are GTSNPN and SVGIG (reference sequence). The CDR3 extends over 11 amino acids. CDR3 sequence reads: CAWSHQETQYF. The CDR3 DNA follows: TGTGCCTGGAGCCATCAAGAGACCCAGTACTTC.